This TCR beta chain stems from a study of CD8 T cells in ankylosing spondylitis. Study outcomes and limitations: Significant enrichment of disease-linked clones was reported in matched ankylosing spondylitis synovial fluid. Both synovial fluid and blood in reactive arthritis had previously been reported to carry some motif variants.

With regard to this clonotype: Its target is unknown.

This CDR3 comprises 15 residues. V shed 5 bases and J 7 bases; nucleotides not matched to a gene: 7. In making TCR beta libraries, quantitative 5'-RACE with molecular barcodes was used. TCRdb re-called the 5' RACE reads through MiXCR, storing one row per CDR3 protein. Altogether 300,000 to 400,000 distinct CDR3 sequences are present, 20% to 25% being singletons, with the ten largest covering roughly 14%. The origin of this receptor is a male donor with ankylosing spondylitis or in good health (not recorded which). V gene TRBV12-3 or TRBV12-4 combines with J gene TRBJ1-4, with 10 positions matching TRBD1. Sequenced input: blood, either unsorted or a sorted T cell fraction (not recorded which). CDR3 in DNA: TGTGCCAGCAGTCCCTGGGACAGGGGACCTGAAAAACTGTTTTTT. Residues: CASSPWDRGPEKLFF.